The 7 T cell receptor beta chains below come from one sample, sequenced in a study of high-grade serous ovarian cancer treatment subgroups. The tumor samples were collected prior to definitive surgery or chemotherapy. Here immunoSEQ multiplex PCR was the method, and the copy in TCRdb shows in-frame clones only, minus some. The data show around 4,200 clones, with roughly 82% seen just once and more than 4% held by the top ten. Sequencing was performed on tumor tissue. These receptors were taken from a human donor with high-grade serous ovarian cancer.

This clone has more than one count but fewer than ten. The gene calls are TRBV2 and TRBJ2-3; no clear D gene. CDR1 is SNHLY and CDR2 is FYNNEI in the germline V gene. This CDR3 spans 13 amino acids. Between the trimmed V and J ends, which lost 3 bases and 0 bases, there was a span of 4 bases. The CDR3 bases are TGTGCCAGCAGTGAGTACAGCACAGATACGCAGTATTTT. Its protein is CASSEYSTDTQYF.

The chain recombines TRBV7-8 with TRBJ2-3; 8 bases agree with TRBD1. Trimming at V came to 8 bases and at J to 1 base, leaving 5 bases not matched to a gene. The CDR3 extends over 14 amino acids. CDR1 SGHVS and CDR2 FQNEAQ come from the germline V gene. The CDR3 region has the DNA TGTGCCAGCTCCATGGGACAGGGCACAGATACGCAGTATTTT. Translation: CASSMGQGTDTQYF.

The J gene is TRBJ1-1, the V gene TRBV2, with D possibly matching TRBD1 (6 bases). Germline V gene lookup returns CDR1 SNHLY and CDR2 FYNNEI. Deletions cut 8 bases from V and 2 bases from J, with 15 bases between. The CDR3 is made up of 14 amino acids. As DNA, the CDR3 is TGTGCCAGCGATCGTGGACAGCCAAACACTGAAGCTTTCTTT. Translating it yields CASDRGQPNTEAFF.

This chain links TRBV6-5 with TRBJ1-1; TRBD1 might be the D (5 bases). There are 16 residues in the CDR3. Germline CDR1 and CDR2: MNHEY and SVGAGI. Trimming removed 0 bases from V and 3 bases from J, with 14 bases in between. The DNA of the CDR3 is TGTGCCAGCAGTTACTCGAGTAGAGGGGCGCACACTGAAGCTTTCTTT. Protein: CASSYSSRGAHTEAFF.

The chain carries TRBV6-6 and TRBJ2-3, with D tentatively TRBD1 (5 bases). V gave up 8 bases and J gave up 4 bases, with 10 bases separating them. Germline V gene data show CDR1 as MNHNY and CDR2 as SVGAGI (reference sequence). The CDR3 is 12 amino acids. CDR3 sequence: CASHLGADTQYF. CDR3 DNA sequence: TGTGCCAGCCACTTAGGGGCAGATACGCAGTATTTT.

The CDR3: CASSRDPAGAPGELFF. CDR3 nucleotides: TGTGCCAGTAGCCGGGACCCCGCAGGGGCACCCGGGGAGCTGTTTTTT. The chain has TRBV19 and TRBJ2-2; a possible D gene is TRBD1 (6 bases). V was shortened by 6 bases and J by 6 bases, with 20 bases between the two germline ends. Germline values: CDR1 LNHDA, CDR2 SQIVND (reference sequence). The CDR3 contains 16 residues.

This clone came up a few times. CDR3 loop: CASIGIIYGSTAGELFF. In DNA, the CDR3 is TGCGCCAGCATCGGGATCATCTATGGATCGACAGCGGGGGAGCTGTTTTTT. The chain couples TRBV10-1 to TRBJ2-2, with D perhaps assigned TRBD1 or TRBD2 (5 bases each). The CDR3 totals 17 residues. Trimming cost V 7 bases and J 8 bases, with 26 bases left between them. Per the germline V gene, CDR1 is WNHNN and CDR2 is SYGVQD (reference sequence).